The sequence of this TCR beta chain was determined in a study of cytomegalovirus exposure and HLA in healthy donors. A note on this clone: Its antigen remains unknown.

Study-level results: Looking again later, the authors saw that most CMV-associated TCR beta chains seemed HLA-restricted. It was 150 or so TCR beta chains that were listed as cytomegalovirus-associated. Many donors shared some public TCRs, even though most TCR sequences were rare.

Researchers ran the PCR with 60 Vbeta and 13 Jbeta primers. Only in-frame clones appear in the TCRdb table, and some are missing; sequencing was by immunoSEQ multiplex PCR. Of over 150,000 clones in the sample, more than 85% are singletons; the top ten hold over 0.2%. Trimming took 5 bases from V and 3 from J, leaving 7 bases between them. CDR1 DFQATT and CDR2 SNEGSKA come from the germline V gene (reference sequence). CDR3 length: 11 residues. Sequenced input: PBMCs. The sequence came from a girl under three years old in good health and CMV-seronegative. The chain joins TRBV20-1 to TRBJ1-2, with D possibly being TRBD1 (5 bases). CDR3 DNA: TGCAGTGCTCCGACAGACTATGGCTACACCTTC. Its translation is CSAPTDYGYTF.